The rows below give T cell receptor beta chains drawn from one sample of a study of response to subunit inactivated influenza vaccine. MiXCR, run by TCRdb on the RT-PCR reads, gives a single entry per CDR3 protein. The sample yields under 850,000 distinct CDR3 sequences, about 18% seen once. The sample here was PBMCs from blood, taken 5 days after vaccination. The source is a man aged 50 or older who received an inactivated influenza vaccine. The CDR3 runs from the conserved cysteine through the conserved F or W. A D gene is named only where the DNA matches it firmly.

- | TRBJ2-7 | TRBV3-1 | CASSQALHYEQYF
- | TRBJ1-1 | TRBV20-1 | CSARDGAGLEAFF
- | TRBJ1-6 | TRBV20-1 | CSAKTGTTRFSRNSPLHF
- | TRBJ2-3 | TRBV5-5 | CASSLLGTSTDTQYF
TRBD2 | TRBJ2-2 | TRBV24-1 | CATRRGADGELFF
TRBD1 | TRBJ2-1 | TRBV5-1 | CASSLVGTGDNEQFF
- | TRBJ2-1 | TRBV11-1 | CASSPGVPNEQFF
TRBD2 | TRBJ2-5 | TRBV5-1 | CASSLGSGGQETQYF
TRBD2 | TRBJ2-1 | TRBV20-1 | CSARDLLAGGLSYNEQFF
- | TRBJ2-6 | TRBV20-1 | CSAVDSRSGANVLTF
- | TRBJ1-5 | TRBV12-3/TRBV12-4 | CASSPDPNSNQPQHF
- | TRBJ1-6 | TRBV20-1 | CSASHSGRSPLHF
- | TRBJ1-6 | TRBV4-2 | CASSQADSSYNSPLHF
- | TRBJ2-1 | TRBV7-9 | CASSSFGNNEQFF
TRBD2 | TRBJ2-3 | TRBV7-9 | CASSLPSGSGSDTQYF
- | TRBJ2-1 | TRBV20-1 | CSAKTERRSSYNEQFF
- | TRBJ2-5 | TRBV12-3/TRBV12-4 | CASSLGDYQETQYF